The present T cell receptor beta chain was sequenced within a study of cytomegalovirus exposure and HLA in healthy donors (TCRdb year 2017). About the full investigation: According to an earlier analysis of 550 to 750 of the donors, about 190 million T cells yielded 100 million or so unique TCR beta sequences and approximately 280 Gb of sequence data. Roughly 320 gigabases of sequencing data and around 90 million unique TCR sequences made up an early release that covered about 640 HLA-typed donors. The genetic ancestry cluster associated with self-reported Caucasian donors included 80% to 90% of the roughly 410 genotyped donors. The study aimed to test whether cataloging public T cell receptors could reveal signatures of past pathogen exposure. Using immunosequencing, the study profiled T cell repertoires from about 650 subjects and related those repertoires to cytomegalovirus serostatus. Along with the roughly 710-subject first cohort, a separate validation cohort of over a hundred different subjects was used. High-throughput TCR immunosequencing, statistical association of individual TCRs with disease status, and machine learning were combined to predict cytomegalovirus infection status. In a later analysis, previously published TCR beta repertoires from about 670 donors were re-analyzed and high-resolution HLA genotyping was added so that TCR occurrence patterns could be studied. The later analysis used no new phenotypic data to find candidate immune exposures, relying instead on TCR beta sequences and their occurrence across donors. To decide whether each TCR beta V gene segment behaved as functional or pseudogenic, an earlier analysis of some 600 of the donors relied on high-throughput TCR beta sequencing. Donor age, sex, ethnicity and CMV serostatus were collected together with the repertoire data. In a later genetic analysis, genome-wide SNP genotypes for about three fifths of the 666 donors were used, and that subset was treated as a discovery cohort. All discovery cohort repertoires had been generated using a single sequencing platform. Both class I and class II loci were covered by HLA typing, at four-digit resolution. The number of typed donors differed by locus: roughly 620-630 for A, B, C, DRB1 and DQB1; 500 to 550 for DQA1; 606 for DPA1; and about 450 for DPB1. A few DR-DQ haplotypes were treated as single units for association and clustering because of strong linkage in the cohort. On average, 235,054 unique TCR beta nucleotide sequences were sequenced per donor among a few hundred genotyped donors of the cohort, with roughly 19% of those sequences being non-productive. What the work shows at the level of the full study, not this receptor alone: According to a later analysis, most CMV-associated TCR beta chains appeared to be HLA-restricted, and the HLA associations seemed to be driven largely by CMV exposure. The study gave a list of 150 to 200 TCR beta chains associated with cytomegalovirus. In an earlier analysis of 450 to 750 of the donors, most TCR beta V segments appeared in productive rearrangements about 87% or about 30% of the time, broadly matching IMGT annotations. In a later analysis, several top co-occurrence clusters were reported to appear linked to parvovirus B19, influenza, CMV and Epstein-Barr virus. In vitro tests confirmed that a few of the cytomegalovirus-associated TCR beta chains recognize cytomegalovirus antigens. Immune exposure information for the cohort was limited to CMV serostatus. At a false discovery rate of 0.05, a later analysis linked some 17,000 TCR beta sequences to specific HLA alleles. Roughly uniform sequencing depth across donors was assumed in presence/absence analyses, although this assumption may not hold. According to a later analysis, TCR association rates differed among HLA loci, with DRB1 alleles showing the most associated TCRs and HLA-C alleles showing the fewest. In both the original and validation cohorts, the classifier was reported to diagnose cytomegalovirus status with high specificity and sensitivity. Only TCR beta chains were sequenced in this cohort, and the absence of alpha or paired-chain data limited detectable features. According to the authors, the approach could potentially be generalized to other disease states and immunological phenotypes. In a later analysis, HLA-associated TCR beta chains showed more clonal expansion and lower generation probabilities than non-associated chains that were equally common. Strong co-occurrence of HLA alleles, especially DR and DQ, made assigning TCR associations to individual alleles difficult. Because HLA typing was unavailable for some donors at each locus, only the typed subset was used in association tests. Most TCR sequences were observed very rarely across donors, whereas some public TCRs were present in many individuals. A further reported finding was that TCR beta sequences accurately predicted the HLA-A and HLA-B alleles for most subjects in the first cohort. Because counts were too low, seventeen rarely observed V segments, including chromosome 9 orphons, were excluded from the earlier analysis of roughly 580 of the donors. Some IMGT-functional V segments, including TRBV6-2 and TRBV6-3, could not be told apart with the 87-base-pair reads, so those segments were excluded. A cluster of highly shared sequence variants was judged likely to represent a technical artifact of the sequencing pipeline. Linkage disequilibrium might explain the correlated functional status among segregating V segments, but an unknown experimental factor could not be ruled out. In a later genetic analysis, fewer N-insertions in productive TCRs were reported among donors in an Asian-associated ancestry cluster than the roughly 700-donor mean. A later genetic analysis associated a missense DCLRE1C variant with V-gene and J-gene trimming of TCR beta chains, and an independent cohort replicated the association.

The library was obtained by the immunoSEQ multiplex PCR assay. For the multiplex PCR, a mixture combining 60 forward primers for TCR Vbeta segments and 13 reverse primers for TCR Jbeta segments was used. The CDR3 region of rearranged TCR beta genes was amplified from genomic DNA with a multiplex PCR assay. The amplified TCR beta libraries were sequenced on the Illumina HiSeq System as 87-base-pair reads. In the paper's pipeline: A later analysis tallied 75 million to 85 million unique TCR beta chains across the 610 or so repertoires, and some 12 million of those chains were shared by two or more donors. To remove PCR and sequencing errors, raw reads were error-corrected and collapsed into unique sequences using a nearest-neighbor algorithm that merged closely related sequences. CDR3 sequences were aligned to IMGT reference sequences to assign V, D and J gene segments. For a sequence to be retained, a match of at least six nucleotides to both a V gene segment and a J gene segment was required. A rearrangement was called productive if the CDR3 had no stop codons and remained in frame with V and J, and every other rearrangement was called non-productive. Following IMGT convention, CDR3 was defined as the stretch from the second conserved V-encoded cysteine up to the conserved J-encoded phenylalanine. The earlier analysis of some 540 of the donors excluded any sequence lacking an unambiguous match to a single V gene segment. An earlier analysis of 500 to 600 of the donors classified V segments as functional when productive rearrangements were above 56.7% and as segregating when the standard deviation between donors was above 5%. A statistical classification framework was built for diagnosing cytomegalovirus status from the catalog of TCR beta chain sequences. In a later analysis, V and J genes were assigned by comparing TCR nucleotide sequences against IMGT/GENE-DB human TR gene sequences. Using the TCRdist pipeline, a later analysis assigned CDR3 sequences along with most-parsimonious VDJ recombination scenarios. In a later analysis, every TCR beta chain was defined by the combination of its CDR3 amino acid sequence and its V-gene family, and reads without a unique V-gene family were dropped. To address suspected cross-contamination and a sequencing artifact, a later analysis removed a few hundred highly shared, low-generation-probability nucleotide sequences. In a later analysis, a clonal expansion index was calculated for each public chain from normalized within-repertoire ranks of inferred template counts. In a later analysis, generation probabilities were computed with a VDJ recombination model fitted to out-of-frame rearrangements, and the resulting probabilities were checked against IGoR. In a later analysis, TCR-TCR, TCR-HLA and TCR-CMV co-occurrence was scored with hypergeometric tests, and a repertoire-size bias correction was applied to TCR pairs. A later analysis estimated false discovery rates by permuting HLA or CMV assignments 20 times. In a later analysis, co-occurring TCRs were grouped using DBSCAN, with TCRdist sequence similarity added in when clustering inside HLA-allele-positive subsets. Co-occurrence clustering excluded repertoires with fewer than 30,000 or more than 120,000 public chains, plus five with anomalous nucleotide sharing. The clones in this table, taken by TCRdb from immuneACCESS, are in-frame only. Not every clone is retained; where verified, under half of the shortfall comes from an unresolved V gene, and the cause of the rest is unknown. That table is the source of V, J and clone size, and D and trimming were worked out from the DNA. The sample table shows fewer than 200,000 clones, and about 80% are seen once. Of the sample, under 6% is held by the ten largest clones.

With regard to this clone: Its antigen is currently not known. Mismatch with germline at one junction end may stem from a read error.

The cohort was made up of 650 to 700 healthy bone marrow donors. At the time of sampling, every cohort member was nominally healthy, though immune exposures that went unrecorded were likely present. The donor was CMV seronegative and belonged to the group of more than 300 seronegative cohort members. Every donor gave a peripheral blood sample, and the peripheral blood mononuclear cells from that sample were used for TCR beta sequencing. The Qiagen DNeasy Blood Extraction Kit was used to extract genomic DNA from the blood cell samples. The CDR3 covers 16 residues, taking in both the cysteine and the phenylalanine. Only CDR3 DNA remains: 48 bases, in frame from the first base. The germline V gene yields SGHTA for CDR1 and FQGNSA for CDR2.

The chain is encoded by TRBV7-2 joined to TRBJ1-4; TRBD1 aligns with 9 central bases. The receptor was derived from a man younger than 40 in good health and CMV-seronegative. Specimen: PBMCs. The CDR3 region has the sequence CASSLDPVTGGAQSFF. In nucleotides, the sequence is TGTGCCAGCAGTTTAGACCCCGTCACAGGGGGCGCCCAAAGTTTTTTT.